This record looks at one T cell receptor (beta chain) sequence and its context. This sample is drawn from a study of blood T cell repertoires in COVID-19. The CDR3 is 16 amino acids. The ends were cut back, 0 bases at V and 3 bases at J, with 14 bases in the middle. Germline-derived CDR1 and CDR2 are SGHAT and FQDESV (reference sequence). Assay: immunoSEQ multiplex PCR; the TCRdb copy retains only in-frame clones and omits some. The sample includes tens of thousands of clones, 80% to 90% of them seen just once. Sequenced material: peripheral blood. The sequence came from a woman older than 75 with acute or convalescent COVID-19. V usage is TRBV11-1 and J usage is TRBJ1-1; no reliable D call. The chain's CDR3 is CASSLARFGGYTEAFF. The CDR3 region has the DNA TGTGCCAGCAGCTTAGCGAGGTTCGGCGGGTACACTGAAGCTTTCTTT.